The clone carrying this T cell receptor beta chain was seen only a few times. Its antigen is not identified. There are 14 residues in the CDR3. Trimming shortened V by 5 bases and J by 4 bases, and 15 bases separated the two germline ends. Germline V gene lookup returns CDR1 LNHDA and CDR2 SQIVND (reference sequence). The sample is drawn from a study of T cell repertoires in cytomegalovirus infection. TCRdb re-called the reads through MiXCR, storing one row per CDR3 protein. The table lists some 270,000 distinct CDR3 sequences, less than 25% of them singletons. Specimen: cultured PBMCs, collected from culture after CMV antigen stimulation. The V call is TRBV19, the J call TRBJ2-7; D is possibly TRBD1 (5 bases). This TCR came from a human donor in good health (CMV status not recorded). Some clones in this sample may be carry-over from other donors' samples. CDR3 DNA: TGTGCCAGTAGTGGGCAGGGAATGTGGTACGAGCAGTACTTC. Translation gives CASSGQGMWYEQYF.